In this sample, the clone carrying this TCR beta chain turned up a few times. The library targeted TCRbeta and was prepared with unique molecular identifiers. Via MiXCR, TCRdb re-called the PCR reads, giving one row per CDR3 protein. The sample has approximately 270,000 distinct CDR3 sequences; roughly 9.5% are singletons. This record belongs to a study of T-cell reconstitution after alpha-beta-depleted transplantation in children. V dropped 4 bases and J dropped 2 bases, with 19 bases sitting between them. Germline lookup yields CDR1 DFQATT and CDR2 SNEGSKA (reference sequence). The CDR3 spans 16 residues.

The starting material was PBMCs from the stem cell graft donor, obtained from the stem cell graft. J is TRBJ2-3 and V is TRBV20-1; the D gene is possibly TRBD1 (6 bases). The receptor was isolated from a human donor who donated a stem cell graft to a child with SCID. CDR3 region: CSATDVDRPPTDTQYF. In nucleotides, the CDR3 is TGCAGTGCTACCGACGTCGACAGGCCCCCCACAGATACGCAGTATTTT.